This entry lists 15 T cell receptor beta chains sequenced from one sample in a study of regulatory T cells in long-lasting Graves disease. This sample's time point: newly diagnosed GD, antithyroid drugs for less than 3 months. PBMC-derived RNA was used for the TCR library. Assembly of TCR beta libraries relied on iRepertoire HTBI primers together with Arm-PCR of CDR3 regions. TCRdb re-called the multiplex PCR reads with MiXCR, one entry per CDR3 protein. The sample has hundreds of thousands of distinct CDR3 sequences, over 15% seen once. This sample also belongs to another study, concerning T cells in Graves' hyperthyroidism and ophthalmopathy.

The sequences come from peripheral blood mononuclear cells (PBMCs), collected at new diagnosis, from a patient treated with antithyroid drugs. These receptors were obtained from a man aged 40-49 years with Graves disease.

This clonotype was observed at least ten times. The rearrangement joins TRBV4-3 to TRBJ2-1; TRBD2 might be the D (5 bases). The V gene's germline CDR1 is LGHNA and CDR2 YSLEER. Trimming took 5 bases from V and 0 from J, leaving 5 bases between them. The CDR3 totals 13 residues. The CDR3 loop is CASSGGSYNEQFF. In DNA form, the CDR3 reads TGCGCCAGCAGCGGAGGCTCCTACAATGAGCAGTTCTTC.

The chain carries TRBV3-1 and TRBJ2-2; 9 nucleotides align to TRBD2. The V segment lost 1 base and the J segment 6 bases; nucleotides outside the gene matches: 9. Germline-derived CDR1 and CDR2 are LGHDT and YNNKEL (reference sequence). The CDR3 sequence is 17 residues long. CDR3 DNA sequence: TGTGCCAGCAGCCAAGTGAAGATAGCGGGGGACTCCGGGGAGCTGTTTTTT. It encodes CASSQVKIAGDSGELFF.

This clonotype has ten or more counts. The chain employs TRBV11-2 and TRBJ1-1; D gene unclear. CDR3 size: 12 residues. V lost 2 bases and J 8 bases, leaving 9 bases between the germline ends. Germline CDR1 SGHAT, CDR2 FQNNGV. The CDR3 coding sequence is TGTGCCAGCAGCTTACTTAGGGTAGAAGCTTTCTTT. It specifies CASSLLRVEAFF.

This clonotype was seen more than once but under ten times. The chain recombines TRBV5-5 with TRBJ2-5, with D unclear. Trimming took off 4 bases at V and 4 bases at J, with 14 bases between the two ends. The germline CDR1 and CDR2 sequences are SGHKS and YYEKEE (reference sequence). The length of the CDR3 is 14 residues. DNA of the CDR3: TGTGCCAGCAGCCATAGTGACGGGCGAGAGACCCAGTACTTC. Its protein product is CASSHSDGRETQYF.

In its sample, this clonotype was seen many times. V is TRBV24-1 and J is TRBJ2-2, with D hard to call. The germline V gene encodes CDR1 KGHDR and CDR2 SFDVKD. Trimming removed 9 bases from V and 5 bases from J, with 18 bases in between. The CDR3 is made up of 15 amino acids. This CDR3 is CATEESRASTGELFF. Here the CDR3 DNA reads TGTGCCACCGAGGAATCTAGAGCGAGTACCGGGGAGCTGTTTTTT.

This clonotype has at least ten counts. The V and J genes are TRBV6-2 or TRBV6-3 and TRBJ2-3; D not resolved. The CDR3 loop spans 14 amino acids. V lost 5 bases, J lost 0 bases, and 9 bases lay in between. CDR1 is MNHEY, CDR2 SVGEGT, per germline. The CDR3 is CASSEWLSTDTQYF. Here the CDR3 DNA reads TGTGCCAGCAGTGAATGGCTGAGCACAGATACGCAGTATTTT.

The chain employs TRBV6-1 and TRBJ1-2; possible D gene TRBD1, 5 bases. Trimming took off 6 bases at V and 7 bases at J, with 21 bases between the two ends. The CDR3 is 15 amino acids. Looked up from germline, CDR1 is MNHNS and CDR2 is SASEGT. CDR3 in DNA: TGTGCCAGCAGAACCGAGGTGGCAGGGAAGGTTGGCTACACCTTC. Residues: CASRTEVAGKVGYTF.

There are many counts of this clonotype. The J gene is TRBJ1-1, the V gene TRBV18; D gene uncertain. Germline loops: CDR1 KGHSH, CDR2 LQKENI. Trimming pared 4 bases from V and 6 bases from J, leaving 12 bases between. This CDR3 has 13 amino acids. Written as DNA, the CDR3 is TGTGCCAGCTCACAAGCGGGAGCGGCTGAAGCTTTCTTT. Translating it yields CASSQAGAAEAFF.

This clonotype was picked up a small number of times. This chain connects TRBV6-5 to TRBJ2-7; D unclear. CDR1 MNHEY and CDR2 SVGAGI come from the germline V gene. Trimming stripped 2 bases from V and 6 bases from J, with 8 bases between. The CDR3 sequence is 12 residues long. CDR3 nucleotides: TGTGCCAGCAGTTACGTGCACAGCGAGCAGTACTTC. Protein sequence: CASSYVHSEQYF.

To note about this clonotype: Being one base from a much bigger clone, this may be a read error. The CDR3 nucleotides read TGTGCCAGCAGTGCCCCGGGACAAAATCCCCACGAGCAGTACTTC. It encodes CASSAPGQNPHEQYF. The chain couples TRBV30 to TRBJ2-7; possible D gene TRBD1, 6 bases. Germline V lookup: CDR1 GTSNPN, CDR2 SVGIG (reference sequence). The CDR3 length is 15 residues. The V end lost 8 bases, the J end lost 5 bases, and 25 bases lay between the germline ends. Full variable domain (outside the CDR3, taken from reference TRBV30 and TRBJ2-7): SQTIHQWPATLVQPVGSPLSLECTVEGTSNPNLYWYRQAAGRGLQLLFYSVGIGQISSEVPQNLSASRPQDRQFILSSKKLLLSDSGFYLCASSAPGQNPHEQYFGPGTRLTVT.

This clonotype occurred many times. The chain has TRBV12-3 or TRBV12-4 and TRBJ1-6; no reliable D call. The CDR3 loop spans 14 amino acids. V lost 6 bases to trimming and J lost 9 bases, with 15 bases between them. CDR3 sequence: CASRKGVGVSPLHF. The DNA for the CDR3 is TGTGCCAGCAGGAAGGGCGTAGGAGTTTCACCCCTCCACTTT.

This clonotype was observed many times. The chain has TRBV4-1 and TRBJ1-2, with D possibly TRBD1 on 6 matching bases. CDR3 length: 14 amino acids. V was pared by 1 base and J by 4 bases, with 10 bases between. Germline V lookup: CDR1 MGHRA, CDR2 YSYEKL. The CDR3, as DNA: TGCGCCAGCAGCCAAGCTCAGGGGAGCTATGGCTACACCTTC. As protein: CASSQAQGSYGYTF.

This clonotype has at least ten counts. This rearrangement joins TRBV20-1 to TRBJ2-3; 11 bases are a match to TRBD2. Germline values: CDR1 DFQATT, CDR2 SNEGSKA (reference sequence). This CDR3 is 15 amino acids long. After removal of 1 base from V and 5 bases from J, the junction contained 5 bases not matched to a gene. The CDR3 DNA follows: TGCAGTGCTAGAGCAGTTAGCGGGGGGGGAGATACGCAGTATTTT. It codes for CSARAVSGGGDTQYF.

The V call is TRBV20-1, the J call TRBJ2-2, with a possible D match to TRBD1 (6 bases). CDR3 length: 15 amino acids. CDR1 and CDR2 from the germline V gene are DFQATT and SNEGSKA (reference sequence). The V gene lost 6 bases and the J gene lost 2 bases, with 16 bases spanning the gap. This chain's CDR3 is CSARQQGSNTGELFF. CDR3 DNA sequence: TGCAGTGCGCGTCAACAGGGATCAAACACCGGGGAGCTGTTTTTT.

This clonotype was counted many times. V gene TRBV5-1 combines with J gene TRBJ2-3, with no clear D. The CDR3 extends over 14 amino acids. Germline-derived CDR1 and CDR2 are SGHRS and YFSETQ. Trimming pared 0 bases from V and 0 bases from J, leaving 5 bases between. The CDR3, as DNA: TGCGCCAGCAGCTTGGCGACGAGCACAGATACGCAGTATTTT. Encoded protein: CASSLATSTDTQYF.